This is a list of T cell receptor beta chains from one sample in a study of T cell responses to AZD1222 COVID-19 vaccine. Using immunoSEQ multiplex PCR, the repertoire was profiled, and TCRdb retains in-frame clones only, with some absent. Among 110,000 or so clones listed, 88% were seen once. Material: peripheral blood, obtained 28 days after the second AZD1222 dose. These receptors all stem from an adult who received the AZD1222 COVID-19 vaccine. CDR3s include the opening cysteine and the closing phenylalanine or tryptophan. A D gene is named only where the DNA matches it firmly.

>TRBD2|TRBV3-1/TRBV3-2|TRBJ2-2
CASSQTSYTGELFF
TGTGCCAGCAGCCAGACTAGCTACACCGGGGAGCTGTTTTTT
>-|TRBV5-1|TRBJ1-1
CASNQGNTEAFF
TGCGCCAGCAATCAGGGAAACACTGAAGCTTTCTTT
>TRBD1|TRBV27|TRBJ1-4
CASSLTPTGSPFEKLFF
TGTGCCAGCAGTTTAACCCCGACAGGGAGCCCCTTTGAAAAACTGTTTTTT
>-|TRBV27|TRBJ2-3
CASRFWGMATDTQYF
TGTGCCAGCAGATTCTGGGGAATGGCGACAGATACGCAGTATTTT
>-|TRBV28|TRBJ2-1
CASSFPGYSYNEQFF
TGTGCCAGCAGTTTTCCGGGATACTCCTACAATGAGCAGTTCTTC
>-|TRBV5-1|TRBJ2-7
CASSLAKEQYF
TGCGCCAGCAGCTTGGCGAAGGAGCAGTACTTC
>-|TRBV21-1|TRBJ1-5
CASSRDRESDQPQHF
TGTGCCAGCAGCAGAGACAGGGAGTCGGATCAGCCCCAGCATTTT
>TRBD1|TRBV19|TRBJ2-7
CASSPRQGRAYEQYF
TGTGCCAGTAGTCCAAGACAGGGTAGGGCCTACGAGCAGTACTTC
>TRBD1|TRBV10-3|TRBJ1-1
CAITGTGNTEAFF
TGTGCCATCACCGGGACAGGGAACACTGAAGCTTTCTTT
>-|TRBV28|TRBJ1-5
CASSFTYAQQRQVSNQPQHF
TGTGCCAGCAGTTTCACTTATGCCCAGCAGCGGCAAGTTAGCAATCAGCCCCAGCATTTT
>-|TRBV7-9|TRBJ2-1
CASSARDLGQFF
TGTGCCAGCAGCGCCCGGGATTTAGGTCAGTTCTTC
>TRBD1|TRBV28|TRBJ2-1
CASNREGQGASDEQFF
TGTGCCAGCAACCGGGAGGGACAGGGGGCGTCGGATGAGCAGTTCTTC
>-|TRBV5-6|TRBJ2-5
CASSFGASGKETQYF
TGTGCCAGCAGCTTCGGAGCCTCCGGGAAGGAGACCCAGTACTTC
>-|TRBV4-3|TRBJ2-5
CASSPGQIQETQYF
TGCGCCAGCAGCCCCGGACAGATTCAAGAGACCCAGTACTTC
>-|TRBV6-1|TRBJ1-1
CASSEEGAGGQKQAFF
TGTGCCAGCAGTGAAGAAGGGGCAGGCGGACAGAAGCAGGCTTTCTTT
>-|TRBV6-1|TRBJ1-1
CASSEVMSNTEAFF
TGTGCCAGCAGCGAAGTGATGTCGAACACTGAAGCTTTCTTT
>TRBD2|TRBV7-2|TRBJ2-5
CASSFLAGVQETQYF
TGTGCCAGCAGCTTTCTAGCGGGGGTACAAGAGACCCAGTACTTC
>-|TRBV2|TRBJ2-3
CASSTSGSSDTQYF
TGTGCCAGCAGTACCTCCGGGAGTTCTGATACGCAGTATTTT
>-|TRBV7-6|TRBJ2-1
CASSGRALALYNEQFF
TGTGCCAGCAGCGGAAGGGCGCTAGCGCTATACAATGAGCAGTTCTTC
>TRBD1|TRBV5-5|TRBJ1-2
CASSLTGQGGYGYTF
TGTGCCAGCAGCTTGACCGGACAGGGGGGCTATGGCTACACCTTC
>-|TRBV18|TRBJ1-2
CASSQRMIGVIYGYTF
TGTGCCAGCTCACAACGAATGATAGGAGTAATCTATGGCTACACCTTC
>-|TRBV7-9|TRBJ1-3
CASRNRGSTGNTIYF
TGTGCCAGCAGGAATAGGGGATCCACTGGAAACACCATATATTTT
>-|TRBV6-5|TRBJ2-3
CASDVTDTQYF
TGTGCCAGCGACGTTACAGATACGCAGTATTTT
>-|TRBV9|TRBJ1-1
CASSPPGRATEAFF
TGTGCCAGCAGCCCCCCCGGACGGGCCACTGAAGCTTTCTTT
>TRBD2|TRBV11-3|TRBJ2-1
CASSLRGGKSEQFF
TGTGCCAGCAGCTTAAGGGGAGGGAAGAGTGAGCAGTTCTTC
>-|TRBV7-2|TRBJ1-3
CASSLAALTAGNTIYF
TGTGCCAGCAGCTTAGCCGCCCTGACAGCTGGAAACACCATATATTTT
>TRBD1|TRBV14|TRBJ2-5
CASSQGSGTGGFGRRETQYF
TGTGCCAGCAGCCAAGGAAGCGGGACAGGGGGCTTCGGTAGACGAGAGACCCAGTACTTC
>TRBD2|TRBV4-3|TRBJ2-3
CASSQEASGASTDTQYF
TGCGCCAGCAGCCAAGAGGCTAGCGGGGCTAGCACAGATACGCAGTATTTT
>-|TRBV7-8|TRBJ2-7
CASSLVRTSSYEQYF
TGTGCCAGCAGCTTAGTGCGGACATCCTCCTACGAGCAGTACTTC
>-|TRBV6-4|TRBJ1-2
CASPPDKNYGYTF
TGTGCCAGCCCCCCGGACAAAAACTATGGCTACACCTTC